A single sample is the source of the 31 T cell receptor beta chains below, sequenced in a study of cytomegalovirus exposure and HLA in healthy donors (dated by TCRdb to the late 2010s). Library preparation used the immunoSEQ multiplex PCR assay. A mixture of 60 forward primers for TCR Vbeta segments and 13 reverse primers for TCR Jbeta segments was used in the multiplex PCR. Imported from immuneACCESS, the table was reduced by TCRdb to in-frame sequences with V and J called. These copies leave out some clones; in studies compared against another copy, an unresolved V gene accounts for under half, and the cause of the remainder is not known. The sample profile shows about 140,000 clones; 80% to 85% of them were found once. Roughly 1.3% of the sample is held by the ten biggest clonotypes. Sequencing was performed on PBMCs. The receptors were gathered from a male donor in good health and CMV-seropositive.

This clone was counted between two and nine times. The rearrangement uses TRBV19 and TRBJ1-4; D gene ambiguous. Germline CDR1 is LNHDA and CDR2 is SQIVND (reference sequence). The CDR3 sequence is 14 residues long. Trimming stripped 5 bases from V and 1 base from J, with 8 bases between. The CDR3 sequence is CASSWAVTNEKLFF. The CDR3 DNA sequence: TGTGCCAGTAGTTGGGCAGTAACTAATGAAAAACTGTTTTTT. The full variable domain, rest sourced from reference TRBV19 and TRBJ1-4, is DGGITQSPKYLFRKEGQNVTLSCEQNLNHDAMYWYRQDPGQGLRLIYYSQIVNDFQKGDIAEGYSVSREKKESFPLTVTSAQKNPTAFYLCASSWAVTNEKLFFGSGTQLSVL.

The chain couples TRBV11-2 to TRBJ2-5; 7 nucleotides match TRBD1. Germline V gene lookup returns CDR1 SGHAT and CDR2 FQNNGV. The junction had 1 base not matched to a gene; V was cut back by 1 base and J by 2 bases. CDR3 length: 14 residues. CDR3 nucleotides: TGTGCCAGCAGCTTAGGGACAGGACAAGAGACCCAGTACTTC. It encodes CASSLGTGQETQYF.

The chain uses TRBV9 and TRBJ1-2; a possible D gene is TRBD1 (6 bases). Trimming shortened V by 4 bases and J by 8 bases, and 15 bases separated the two germline ends. Looked up from germline, CDR1 is SGDLS and CDR2 is YYNGEE. The CDR3 extends over 13 amino acids. The CDR3 DNA follows: TGTGCCAGCAGCACTACGAAGGGGGACGGCTACACCTTC. This sequence encodes CASSTTKGDGYTF.

The V and J genes are TRBV5-8 and TRBJ2-7; D unresolved. Germline V gene data show CDR1 as SGHTS and CDR2 as YDEGEE. The CDR3 is 15 amino acids. Trimming stripped 4 bases from V and 3 bases from J, with 17 bases between. The CDR3 loop is CASSPGASDYYEQYF. The CDR3 bases are TGTGCCAGCAGCCCGGGTGCCTCCGATTACTACGAGCAGTACTTC.

The J gene is TRBJ2-3, the V gene TRBV5-6, with TRBD1 identical over 8 bases. The germline V gene encodes CDR1 SGHDT and CDR2 YYEEEE. V was clipped by 4 bases and J by 4 bases; unmatched bases: 5. The CDR3 covers 14 residues. The CDR3 nucleotides are TGTGCCAGCAGCCTCGAGGACAGGGCAGATACGCAGTATTTT. Protein: CASSLEDRADTQYF.

The chain combines TRBV27 with TRBJ1-1, with D possibly TRBD1 on 5 matching bases. This CDR3 is 13 amino acids long. CDR1 and CDR2 from the germline V gene are MNHEY and SMNVEV (reference sequence). With 5 bases removed from V and 1 base from J, the gap between germline ends came to 8 bases. The CDR3 coding sequence is TGTGCCAGCAGTGCCCAGGGGAACACTGAAGCTTTCTTT. Its translation: CASSAQGNTEAFF.

This rearrangement joins TRBV4-3 to TRBJ2-7, with TRBD2 identical over 11 bases. The V segment lost 3 bases and the J segment 4 bases; nucleotides outside the gene matches: 2. Germline V gives CDR1 LGHNA, CDR2 YSLEER. The CDR3 has 14 amino acids. In DNA, the CDR3 is TGCGCCAGCAGCCAGGCTAGCGGGAGGTACGAGCAGTACTTC. Its protein product is CASSQASGRYEQYF.

This chain connects TRBV19 to TRBJ2-7, with TRBD1 as a possible D gene (6 bases). The germline V and J ends were trimmed by 11 bases and 6 bases, with 17 bases remaining between them. The CDR3 consists of 12 residues. The germline V gene has CDR1 LNHDA and CDR2 SQIVND (reference sequence). CDR3 bases: TGTGCCTCCTCGGGCCAGGGGTCCGAGCAGTACTTC. This codes for CASSGQGSEQYF.

This clone was observed a single time. V gene TRBV18 combines with J gene TRBJ1-2, with D unclear. There are 13 residues in the CDR3. The germline V gene encodes CDR1 KGHSH and CDR2 LQKENI. Trimming took off 2 bases at V and 2 bases at J, with 6 bases between the two ends. In DNA, the CDR3 is TGTGCCAGCTCACCAGAGGAAAACTATGGCTACACCTTC. Protein: CASSPEENYGYTF.

The chain combines TRBV7-2 with TRBJ1-5; a weak D match, TRBD1 (5 bases). V gave up 7 bases and J gave up 7 bases, with 17 bases separating them. The germline CDR1 and CDR2 sequences are SGHTA and FQGNSA. The CDR3 consists of 14 residues. For the CDR3, the DNA is TGTGCCAGCACCCTCGCAGGGTACGGCCAGCCCCAGCATTTT. This codes for CASTLAGYGQPQHF.

This sequence joins TRBV4-1 and TRBJ1-5; D is unclear. This CDR3 is built from 16 residues. V was trimmed by 0 bases and J by 0 bases, leaving 9 bases between them. CDR1 is MGHRA and CDR2 is YSYEKL in the germline V gene. The CDR3 DNA reads TGCGCCAGCAGCCAAGAAGGTGGGCATAGCAATCAGCCCCAGCATTTT. Translation: CASSQEGGHSNQPQHF.

The V and J genes are TRBV7-2 and TRBJ2-3, with 7 nucleotides matching TRBD2. The CDR3 runs to 18 residues. Germline lookup yields CDR1 SGHTA and CDR2 FQGNSA. The V gene end was trimmed by 5 bases and the J gene end by 0 bases; junction bases not matched to a gene: 14. The CDR3 region has the DNA TGTGCCAGCAGCCCTATTGAGGGAGGGCCGAGTAGCACAGATACGCAGTATTTT. This codes for CASSPIEGGPSSTDTQYF.

V is TRBV6-4 and J is TRBJ2-7; TRBD2 agrees at 10 bases. Trimming at V came to 9 bases and at J to 5 bases, leaving 10 bases not matched to a gene. CDR1 and CDR2 from the germline V gene are MRHNA and SNTAGT. The CDR3 extends over 14 amino acids. CDR3 sequence reads: CASPRASGSDEQYF. The CDR3 region has the DNA TGTGCCAGTCCGAGGGCTAGCGGGAGTGACGAGCAGTACTTC.

The gene calls are TRBV5-4 and TRBJ2-5, with no clear D. There are 15 residues in the CDR3. Trimming left V 5 bases short and J 1 base short, with 15 bases between. Germline values: CDR1 SGHNT, CDR2 YYREEE (reference sequence). The CDR3 region is CASSSALGGQETQYF. In DNA, the CDR3 is TGTGCCAGCAGTTCGGCCCTTGGCGGCCAAGAGACCCAGTACTTC.

V is TRBV4-3 and J is TRBJ1-5; no clear D gene. Trimming shortened V by 0 bases and J by 0 bases, and 9 bases separated the two germline ends. Germline loops: CDR1 LGHNA, CDR2 YSLEER. The CDR3 is 16 residues long. This CDR3 is CASSQEVTSSNQPQHF. The DNA of the CDR3 is TGCGCCAGCAGCCAAGAAGTAACTTCTAGCAATCAGCCCCAGCATTTT.

Comment on this clone: Other DNA sequences in this sample translate to the same CDR3. The chain has TRBV5-1 and TRBJ1-1, with 7 positions matching TRBD1. Per the germline V gene, CDR1 is SGHRS and CDR2 is YFSETQ. The CDR3 consists of 14 residues. V shed 1 base and J 1 base; nucleotides not matched to a gene: 1. CDR3 residues: CASSLTGENTEAFF. CDR3 in DNA: TGCGCCAGCAGCTTGACAGGGGAGAACACTGAAGCTTTCTTT.

This chain uses TRBV7-2 with TRBJ1-2, with 11 bases that match TRBD1. Germline V gene data show CDR1 as SGHTA and CDR2 as FQGNSA. After removal of 4 bases from V and 13 bases from J, the junction contained 11 bases not matched to a gene. The CDR3 covers 14 residues. The CDR3 sequence is CASSSTRTGGWGTF. Written as DNA, the CDR3 is TGTGCCAGCAGCTCAACCCGGACAGGGGGCTGGGGCACCTTC.

This chain links TRBV5-1 with TRBJ1-1; no reliable D call. Germline CDR1 and CDR2: SGHRS and YFSETQ. CDR3 size: 14 residues. The V end was cut by 0 bases, the J end by 2 bases, with 8 bases between. The CDR3 protein is CASSLVRLNTEAFF. In nucleotides, the CDR3 is TGCGCCAGCAGCTTGGTGCGGCTAAACACTGAAGCTTTCTTT.

The chain joins TRBV9 to TRBJ2-7; 8 bases align to TRBD2. This CDR3 spans 15 amino acids. V lost 0 bases and J lost 3; bases outside the gene matches: 5. CDR1 and CDR2 (germline): SGDLS, YYNGEE. DNA of the CDR3: TGTGCCAGCAGCGTAGGTGTGACTAGCGACTACGAGCAGTACTTC. Its translation: CASSVGVTSDYEQYF.

This sequence joins TRBV6-5 and TRBJ1-1; 7 bases line up with TRBD1. CDR3 size: 13 residues. Trimming removed 2 bases from V and 6 bases from J; junction bases left unmatched: 3. The germline CDR1 and CDR2 sequences are MNHEY and SVGAGI. CDR3 nucleotides: TGTGCCAGCAGTTACGGCACAGGGGCTGAAGCTTTCTTT. Translating gives CASSYGTGAEAFF.

This clone was recorded only once. V usage is TRBV29-1 and J usage is TRBJ1-1; D is ambiguous. V dropped 4 bases and J dropped 7 bases, with 10 bases sitting between them. The CDR3 length is 11 residues. CDR1 and CDR2 from the germline V gene are SQVTM and ANQGSEA. The CDR3 sequence: CSVVEGGEAFF. As DNA, the CDR3 is TGCAGCGTTGTGGAGGGTGGTGAAGCTTTCTTT.

The rearrangement links TRBV5-1 to TRBJ2-7; a weak D match, TRBD2 (6 bases). In germline, CDR1 is SGHRS, CDR2 YFSETQ. Trimming removed 4 bases from V and 3 bases from J, with 14 bases in between. This CDR3 spans 14 amino acids. This CDR3 reads CASSHGTRNYEQYF. The DNA of the CDR3 is TGCGCCAGCAGCCACGGGACTCGAAACTACGAGCAGTACTTC. Supplemented by reference TRBV5-1 and TRBJ2-7, the full variable domain reads KAGVTQTPRYLIKTRGQQVTLSCSPISGHRSVSWYQQTPGQGLQFLFEYFSETQRNKGNFPGRFSGRQFSNSRSEMNVSTLELGDSALYLCASSHGTRNYEQYFGPGTRLTVT.

About this clone: The same CDR3 is also encoded by other DNA sequences in this sample. The rearrangement joins TRBV19 to TRBJ1-3; D gene ambiguous. CDR3 length: 13 residues. Per the germline V gene, CDR1 is LNHDA and CDR2 is SQIVND (reference sequence). The V end lost 3 bases, the J end lost 2 bases, and 5 bases lay between the germline ends. The CDR3 spells CASSISPGNTIYF. In DNA, the CDR3 is TGTGCCAGTAGTATCTCTCCTGGAAACACCATATATTTT.

The V call is TRBV5-5, the J call TRBJ2-7; TRBD1 is a possible D gene (6 bases). Germline CDR1 SGHKS, CDR2 YYEKEE (reference sequence). The ends were cut back, 4 bases at V and 3 bases at J, with 17 bases in the middle. This CDR3 region has 15 residues. CDR3 DNA sequence: TGTGCCAGCAGCCGGGGCTTAGGACAGTACTACGAGCAGTACTTC. This sequence encodes CASSRGLGQYYEQYF.

The chain has TRBV10-3 and TRBJ2-6; D is perhaps TRBD1 (6 bases). V was cut by 9 bases and J by 3 bases, with 9 bases left in between. From germline, CDR1 is ENHRY and CDR2 SYGVKD. The CDR3 extends over 13 amino acids. CDR3: CAIQGGGANVLTF. In DNA, the CDR3 is TGTGCCATACAGGGCGGTGGGGCCAACGTCCTGACTTTC.

This rearrangement joins TRBV13 to TRBJ2-3, with a weak D call TRBD2 (5 bases). The CDR3 length is 13 residues. In germline, CDR1 is PRHDT, CDR2 FYEKMQ (reference sequence). The V end lost 5 bases, the J end lost 4 bases, and 10 bases lay between the germline ends. This CDR3 is CASSQGRADTQYF. The CDR3 nucleotides read TGTGCCAGCAGCCAAGGGCGGGCAGATACGCAGTATTTT.

This chain connects TRBV5-1 to TRBJ1-2; 7 nucleotides align to TRBD1. The germline V gene encodes CDR1 SGHRS and CDR2 YFSETQ. CDR3 size: 14 residues. V lost 4 bases and J lost 3; bases outside the gene matches: 6. As DNA, the CDR3 is TGCGCCAGCAGCCGAACCGGGACAGACTATGGCTACACCTTC. Translation: CASSRTGTDYGYTF.

This chain uses TRBV28 with TRBJ1-5; D unclear. The CDR3 sequence is 14 residues long. Trimming stripped 3 bases from V and 5 bases from J, with 11 bases between. CDR1 is MDHEN and CDR2 is SYDVKM in the germline V gene. For the CDR3, the DNA is TGTGCCAGCAGTTTGTCCCGGGTCGATCAGCCCCAGCATTTT. It is translated as CASSLSRVDQPQHF.

CDR3 loop: CASSMAPDTYLNTEAFF. DNA for the CDR3: TGTGCCAGTAGTATGGCCCCGGACACTTATTTGAACACTGAAGCTTTCTTT. The rearrangement uses TRBV19 and TRBJ1-1; D possibly corresponds to TRBD1 (5 bases). V was pared by 3 bases and J by 0 bases, with 17 bases between. The CDR3 consists of 17 residues. Germline assignment: CDR1 LNHDA and CDR2 SQIVND (reference sequence).

The rearrangement uses TRBV4-2 and TRBJ2-7, with 7 bases matching TRBD2. The germline V gene has CDR1 LGHNA and CDR2 YNFKEQ. J was trimmed by 0 bases and V by 0 bases; bases with no gene match: 8. The CDR3 consists of 17 residues. CDR3 bases: TGTGCCAGCAGCCAAGATCCGCCCGGGAGGTACTCCTACGAGCAGTACTTC. Its protein is CASSQDPPGRYSYEQYF.

This clone showed up just a few times. V usage is TRBV5-8 and J usage is TRBJ2-5; a possible D gene is TRBD2 (5 bases). Germline V gene sequence: CDR1 SGHTS, CDR2 YDEGEE. The germline V and J ends were trimmed by 1 base and 0 bases, with 7 bases remaining between them. The CDR3 sequence is 14 residues long. The CDR3, as DNA: TGTGCCAGCAGCTTGTGGGAGCACCAAGAGACCCAGTACTTC. It encodes CASSLWEHQETQYF.